The 13 T cell receptor beta chains listed next were all sequenced from one sample in a study of blood T cell repertoires in COVID-19. The table came from immunoSEQ multiplex PCR; TCRdb's copy has only in-frame clones and leaves some out. The sample holds some 120,000 clones; 75% to 90% are singletons and the top ten take roughly 0.83%. The sequencing sample was made of peripheral blood. These receptors were taken from a woman aged 70-85 years with acute or convalescent COVID-19.

The chain has TRBV4-1 and TRBJ2-2; 8 bases agree with TRBD2. The germline gives CDR1 MGHRA, CDR2 YSYEKL. CDR3 length equals 15 residues. J was trimmed by 6 bases and V by 4 bases; bases with no gene match: 7. CDR3 coding DNA: TGCGCCAGCAGCCCTTTCGGGGGGGGCGCCGGGGAGCTGTTTTTT. Its translation: CASSPFGGGAGELFF.

Written as DNA, the CDR3 is TGCGCCAGCAGCTTGATAGGGACAGGGTACCAAGAGACCCAGTACTTC. This translates into CASSLIGTGYQETQYF. The chain couples TRBV5-1 to TRBJ2-5; 9 nucleotides line up with TRBD1. Trimming at V came to 1 base and at J to 0 bases, leaving 4 bases not matched to a gene. CDR1 is SGHRS and CDR2 is YFSETQ in the germline V gene. This CDR3 has 16 residues.

This clone was counted only a few times. The rearrangement uses TRBV7-6 and TRBJ1-5, with 7 bases that match TRBD1. The V gene's germline CDR1 is SGHVS and CDR2 FNYEAQ. The CDR3 contains 15 residues. V gave up 5 bases and J gave up 4 bases; unmatched junction bases: 8. Here the CDR3 reads CASSEIDRVNQPQHF. CDR3 DNA sequence: TGTGCCAGCAGCGAGATTGACAGGGTTAATCAGCCCCAGCATTTT.

V and J are TRBV18 and TRBJ1-1, with 9 bases identical to TRBD1. From germline, CDR1 is KGHSH and CDR2 LQKENI. CDR3 length: 16 amino acids. The V gene end was trimmed by 4 bases and the J gene end by 0 bases; junction bases not matched to a gene: 6. CDR3 sequence: CASSLGQGTMNTEAFF. The CDR3 nucleotides read TGTGCCAGCTCACTTGGACAGGGGACTATGAACACTGAAGCTTTCTTT.

The chain combines TRBV5-4 with TRBJ2-3; D is possibly TRBD1 (5 bases). The germline CDR1 and CDR2 sequences are SGHNT and YYREEE (reference sequence). This CDR3 spans 15 amino acids. Trimming took off 0 bases at V and 6 bases at J, with 14 bases between the two ends. CDR3 region: CASSLEGLGLDTQYF. In DNA, the CDR3 is TGTGCCAGCAGCTTGGAGGGGCTAGGCCTGGATACGCAGTATTTT. Combining the CDR3 with reference TRBV5-4 and TRBJ2-3 gives the whole variable domain ETGVTQSPTHLIKTRGQQVTLRCSSQSGHNTVSWYQQALGQGPQFIFQYYREEENGRGNFPPRFSGLQFPNYSSELNVNALELDDSALYLCASSLEGLGLDTQYFGPGTRLTVL.

The genes are TRBV19 and TRBJ1-1; possibly TRBD1 for D (5 bases). The CDR3 is 14 residues long. With 5 bases removed from V and 3 bases from J, the gap between germline ends came to 13 bases. The germline CDR1 and CDR2 sequences are LNHDA and SQIVND (reference sequence). The CDR3 region is CASSVQGVHTEAFF. The CDR3 region has the DNA TGTGCCAGTAGTGTTCAGGGTGTCCACACTGAAGCTTTCTTT.

This chain uses TRBV28 with TRBJ2-7; a possible D gene is TRBD1 (6 bases). Germline V gene lookup returns CDR1 MDHEN and CDR2 SYDVKM. This CDR3 is 14 amino acids long. V was shortened by 6 bases and J by 1 base, with 13 bases between the two germline ends. DNA of the CDR3: TGTGCCAGCAGCGGTCGACAGGCGTCCTACGAGCAGTACTTC. Translated: CASSGRQASYEQYF.

This clone was counted between two and nine times. The V and J genes are TRBV7-8 and TRBJ1-3, with 12 bases lining up with TRBD1. Germline values: CDR1 SGHVS, CDR2 FQNEAQ. CDR3 length: 19 residues. V trimming: 5 bases; J trimming: 0 bases; junction bases outside the gene matches: 11. CDR3 nucleotides: TGTGCCAGCAGCACTGCCGGGACAGGGGGCCTAGACTCTGGAAACACCATATATTTT. It codes for CASSTAGTGGLDSGNTIYF.

The chain couples TRBV23-1 to TRBJ1-5, with D hard to call. TRBV23-1 is known as an ORF, though its function is uncertain. There are 15 residues in the CDR3. Trimming left V 3 bases short and J 3 bases short, with 12 bases between. CDR3 nucleotide sequence: TGCGCCAGCAGTCATCGGAGGGTCTCCAATCAGCCCCAGCATTTT. Translation gives CASSHRRVSNQPQHF.

The chain joins TRBV9 to TRBJ2-1; weak D call: TRBD1 (5 bases). This CDR3 contains 17 residues. V lost 3 bases and J 0 bases, leaving 16 bases between the germline ends. The germline gives CDR1 SGDLS, CDR2 YYNGEE. CDR3 protein: CASSAPPGSSSYNEQFF. CDR3 in DNA: TGTGCCAGCAGCGCCCCCCCAGGGTCCAGCTCCTACAATGAGCAGTTCTTC.

The chain links TRBV4-2 to TRBJ1-6; D not certain. The CDR3 is 17 residues long. Trimming left V 0 bases short and J 3 bases short, with 12 bases between. Germline CDR1 reads LGHNA; CDR2 reads YNFKEQ. This CDR3 is CASSQDAGSIYNSPLHF. Here the CDR3 DNA reads TGTGCCAGCAGCCAAGATGCGGGCAGTATCTATAATTCACCCCTCCACTTT.

The genes are TRBV7-9 and TRBJ1-4, with a tentative D call TRBD1 (5 bases). Germline assignment: CDR1 SEHNR and CDR2 FQNEAQ (reference sequence). The V gene lost 5 bases and the J gene lost 0 bases, with 13 bases spanning the gap. The CDR3 length is 16 residues. The CDR3 DNA reads as TGTGCCAGCAGCCTCCTGGGGCTTGCAACTAATGAAAAACTGTTTTTT. Translating it yields CASSLLGLATNEKLFF. The variable domain in full, with the rest retrieved from reference TRBV7-9 and TRBJ1-4, is DTGVSQNPRHKITKRGQNVTFRCDPISEHNRLYWYRQTLGQGPEFLTYFQNEAQLEKSRLLSDRFSAERPKGSFSTLEIQRTEQGDSAMYLCASSLLGLATNEKLFFGSGTQLSVL.

The rearrangement joins TRBV27 to TRBJ1-6; D is possibly TRBD1 (6 bases). Germline V gene data show CDR1 as MNHEY and CDR2 as SMNVEV (reference sequence). Trimming pared 4 bases from V and 0 bases from J, leaving 25 bases between. The CDR3 has 21 amino acids. CDR3 sequence (DNA): TGTGCCAGCAGTTCAGGACCCCGGGGGGACACCCGGAGCTCCTATAATTCACCCCTCCACTTT. Protein product: CASSSGPRGDTRSSYNSPLHF.